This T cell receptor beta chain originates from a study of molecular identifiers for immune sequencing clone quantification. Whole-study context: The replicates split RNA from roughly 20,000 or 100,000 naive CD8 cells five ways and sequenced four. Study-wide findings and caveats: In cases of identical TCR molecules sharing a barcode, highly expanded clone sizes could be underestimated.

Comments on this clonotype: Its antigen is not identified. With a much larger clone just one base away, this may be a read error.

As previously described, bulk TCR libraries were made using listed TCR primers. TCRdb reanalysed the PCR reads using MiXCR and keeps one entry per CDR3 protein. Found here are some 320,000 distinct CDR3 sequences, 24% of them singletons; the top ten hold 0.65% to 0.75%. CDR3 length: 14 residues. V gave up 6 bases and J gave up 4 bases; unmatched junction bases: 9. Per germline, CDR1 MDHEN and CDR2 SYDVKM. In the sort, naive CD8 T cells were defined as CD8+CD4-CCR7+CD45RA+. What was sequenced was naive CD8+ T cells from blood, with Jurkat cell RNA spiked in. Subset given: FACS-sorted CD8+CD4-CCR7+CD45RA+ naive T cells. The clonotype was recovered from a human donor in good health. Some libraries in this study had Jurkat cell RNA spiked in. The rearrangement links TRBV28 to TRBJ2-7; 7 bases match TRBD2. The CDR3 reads CASSDLGLLYEQYF. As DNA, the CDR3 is TGTGCCAGCAGCGACCTGGGACTATTATACGAGCAGTACTTC.